These 19 T cell receptor beta chains were all obtained from the same sample, sequenced in a study of OX40 agonist ivuxolimab in advanced cancers. The table came from immunoSEQ multiplex PCR; TCRdb's copy has only in-frame clones and leaves some out. The sample yields tens of thousands of clones, roughly 80% seen once. The material was CD4+ or CD8+ T cells sorted from blood, obtained in a trial of the OX40 agonist ivuxolimab. The receptors derive from an adult with an advanced solid tumor such as melanoma, head and neck, liver or kidney cancer.

The V call is TRBV10-3, the J call TRBJ1-2; 7 nucleotides match TRBD1. The germline V gene has CDR1 ENHRY and CDR2 SYGVKD. This CDR3 has 14 residues. V dropped 0 bases and J dropped 7; count of bases not matched to a gene: 5. The CDR3, as DNA: TGTGCCATCAGTGAGTCGACACAGGGGTTTGGCTACACCTTC. This translates into CAISESTQGFGYTF.

This clone was observed a few times. This rearrangement joins TRBV10-3 to TRBJ1-1, with D perhaps TRBD1 (6 bases). CDR3 length: 12 residues. CDR1 and CDR2 from the germline V gene are ENHRY and SYGVKD. Trimming removed 9 bases from V and 5 bases from J, with 13 bases in between. CDR3 residues: CAIGRGGTEAFF. CDR3 coding DNA: TGTGCCATTGGCAGGGGTGGAACTGAAGCTTTCTTT.

V and J are TRBV5-1 and TRBJ2-2; TRBD2 matches at 10 bases. The CDR3 has 15 amino acids. Germline trimming cut 5 bases from V and 6 bases from J; bases unmatched to any gene: 7. Germline CDR1 reads SGHRS; CDR2 reads YFSETQ. The CDR3 here is CASRGLAGDPGELFF. The DNA for the CDR3 is TGCGCCAGCAGGGGCCTAGCGGGGGATCCCGGGGAGCTGTTTTTT.

This sequence joins TRBV7-2 and TRBJ2-3, with 11 bases that match TRBD2. Germline V CDR1 and CDR2: SGHTA, FQGNSA. The V segment lost 4 bases and the J segment 2 bases; nucleotides outside the gene matches: 5. This CDR3 has 16 amino acids. The CDR3 spells CASSSTSGRITDTQYF. In DNA, the CDR3 is TGTGCCAGCAGCTCCACTAGCGGGAGAATCACAGATACGCAGTATTTT.

Here the CDR3 reads CASSPTRLMNTEAFF. CDR3 in DNA: TGTGCCAGCAGCCCGACGCGGCTTATGAACACTGAAGCTTTCTTT. This chain links TRBV9 with TRBJ1-1; D is undetermined. The V gene lost 4 bases and the J gene lost 0 bases, with 13 bases spanning the gap. The CDR3 totals 15 residues. Germline CDR1 SGDLS, CDR2 YYNGEE.

The gene calls are TRBV28 and TRBJ2-7; 9 bases match TRBD1. With V trimmed by 6 bases and J by 3 bases, 3 bases remained unmatched. Germline-derived CDR1 and CDR2 are MDHEN and SYDVKM. This CDR3 has 13 amino acids. The CDR3 region has the DNA TGTGCCAGCAGGACGGGACAGGGCTACGAGCAGTACTTC. It specifies CASRTGQGYEQYF.

The V gene is TRBV15, the J gene TRBJ1-6; 12 nucleotides match TRBD1. Germline V gene sequence: CDR1 LNHNV, CDR2 YYDKDF (reference sequence). Trimming at V came to 1 base and at J to 6 bases, leaving 4 bases not matched to a gene. The CDR3 length is 17 residues. The CDR3 region has the DNA TGTGCCACCAGCAGAGGGGGGACAGGGGGCACTAATTCACCCCTCCACTTT. It yields the protein CATSRGGTGGTNSPLHF.

In its sample, this clone was seen a few times. The CDR3 loop reads CASSVADRGPAEAFF. CDR3 nucleotide sequence: TGTGCCAGCAGCGTAGCGGACAGGGGGCCGGCTGAAGCTTTCTTT. The chain carries TRBV9 and TRBJ1-1; 11 nucleotides match TRBD1. Germline V lookup: CDR1 SGDLS, CDR2 YYNGEE. The CDR3 is 15 residues long. Trimming removed 0 bases from V and 6 bases from J; junction bases left unmatched: 4.

The V gene is TRBV28, the J gene TRBJ2-7; the D gene is possibly TRBD1 (5 bases). The germline V gene has CDR1 MDHEN and CDR2 SYDVKM. V lost 10 bases, J lost 0 bases, and 13 bases lay in between. The CDR3 spans 13 residues. The CDR3 DNA reads TGTGCCATTACCCGACAGACCTCCTACGAGCAGTACTTC. This encodes CAITRQTSYEQYF.

This clone was picked up one time. V usage is TRBV5-4 and J usage is TRBJ2-1, with 10 bases that match TRBD1. Germline V gene data show CDR1 as SGHNT and CDR2 as YYREEE (reference sequence). The CDR3 covers 19 residues. V lost 3 bases, J lost 5 bases, and 17 bases stayed unmatched. The CDR3 nucleotides are TGTGCCAGCAGCTACAGGACAGGGGGGCAAGGATTGAGGGACAATGAGCAGTTCTTC. Protein product: CASSYRTGGQGLRDNEQFF.

The CDR3, as DNA: TGTGCCAGCAGTTTACCCATAACAGGGGTTTTGGGCTACACCTTC. Translation gives CASSLPITGVLGYTF. J is TRBJ1-2 and V is TRBV28; 7 nucleotides line up with TRBD1. The CDR3 sequence is 15 residues long. Germline assignment: CDR1 MDHEN and CDR2 SYDVKM. Trimming removed 2 bases from V and 8 bases from J; junction bases left unmatched: 11.

The chain is built from TRBV25-1 and TRBJ2-2; D perhaps matches TRBD2 (5 bases). The CDR3 is made up of 16 amino acids. Germline V lookup: CDR1 MGHDK, CDR2 SYGVNS. The V gene lost 7 bases and the J gene lost 1 base, with 16 bases spanning the gap. CDR3 protein: CASTQRGDRNTGELFF. The CDR3 DNA reads as TGTGCCAGCACCCAACGGGGAGATCGGAACACCGGGGAGCTGTTTTTT.

The V and J genes are TRBV28 and TRBJ2-7, with 8 nucleotides matching TRBD2. The V gene end was trimmed by 6 bases and the J gene end by 6 bases; junction bases not matched to a gene: 13. Germline V gene data show CDR1 as MDHEN and CDR2 as SYDVKM. The CDR3 has 15 residues. CDR3 protein: CASRQEGGRLGEQYF. The CDR3 coding sequence is TGTGCCAGCAGGCAAGAGGGCGGGAGGTTAGGCGAGCAGTACTTC.

V is TRBV11-2 and J is TRBJ2-7, with D unresolved. V was cut by 5 bases and J by 2 bases, with 16 bases left in between. Germline V gene data show CDR1 as SGHAT and CDR2 as FQNNGV. This CDR3 is 15 amino acids long. DNA of the CDR3: TGTGCCAGCAGCCTTCACTTCGACCCCACCTACGAGCAGTACGTC. Its translation is CASSLHFDPTYEQYV.

This sequence joins TRBV7-9 and TRBJ2-1; 13 bases align to TRBD2. CDR3 size: 19 residues. The ends lost 6 bases at V and 2 bases at J; junction bases unmatched: 13. Germline loops: CDR1 SEHNR, CDR2 FQNEAQ (reference sequence). The CDR3 sequence: CASRSNGLAGDGTYNEQFF. The CDR3 DNA reads as TGTGCCAGCAGATCTAACGGACTAGCGGGAGATGGGACCTACAATGAGCAGTTCTTC.

The chain combines TRBV18 with TRBJ2-3; 11 bases match TRBD2. The CDR3 loop spans 16 amino acids. Germline CDR1 reads KGHSH; CDR2 reads LQKENI. V lost 6 bases, J lost 2 bases, and 7 bases stayed unmatched. CDR3 DNA: TGTGCCAGCTCCCGGGGACTAGCGGCCTTCACAGATACGCAGTATTTT. Translating gives CASSRGLAAFTDTQYF.

The CDR3 loop reads CASSLAFDNTGELFF. The CDR3 DNA sequence: TGCGCCAGCAGCTTGGCGTTCGATAACACCGGGGAGCTGTTTTTT. The gene calls are TRBV5-1 and TRBJ2-2; D not certain. The germline V gene encodes CDR1 SGHRS and CDR2 YFSETQ. The CDR3 loop spans 15 amino acids. V was shortened by 0 bases and J by 2 bases, with 8 bases between the two germline ends.

The chain links TRBV28 to TRBJ1-6; no clear D. With 9 bases removed from V and 4 bases from J, the gap between germline ends came to 13 bases. The CDR3 extends over 14 amino acids. Germline-derived CDR1 and CDR2 are MDHEN and SYDVKM. CDR3 region: CASKETTYNSPLHF. Written as DNA, the CDR3 is TGTGCCAGTAAGGAGACCACTTATAATTCACCCCTCCACTTT.

CDR3 residues: CASSRESEQYF. The CDR3 DNA is TGTGCCAGCAGCCGAGAGTCCGAGCAGTACTTC. The V and J genes are TRBV7-3 and TRBJ2-7; no clear D gene. The CDR3 length is 11 residues. From germline, CDR1 is SGHTA and CDR2 FQGTGA. With 5 bases removed from V and 6 bases from J, the gap between germline ends came to 8 bases.